This entry lists 19 T cell receptor beta chains sequenced from one sample in a study of cytomegalovirus exposure and HLA in healthy donors. Use of 60 Vbeta and 13 Jbeta primers characterized the PCR. Clones were read by immunoSEQ multiplex PCR, and TCRdb kept only the in-frame ones, dropping some. Here the sample spans 90,000 to 150,000 clones, 70% to 80% being singletons. The sequenced material came from PBMCs. The receptors come from a human donor in good health.

The chain carries TRBV19 and TRBJ1-1; D possibly corresponds to TRBD1 (5 bases). With 3 bases removed from V and 3 bases from J, the gap between germline ends came to 11 bases. This CDR3 comprises 14 residues. The V gene's germline CDR1 is LNHDA and CDR2 SQIVND (reference sequence). In nucleotides, the CDR3 is TGTGCCAGTAGTATGCCCTGGGGGGACACTGAAGCTTTCTTT. This gives the protein CASSMPWGDTEAFF.

The gene calls are TRBV5-8 and TRBJ1-5; D might be TRBD1 (5 bases). The CDR3 is made up of 15 amino acids. From germline, CDR1 is SGHTS and CDR2 YDEGEE. Trimming took off 0 bases at V and 7 bases at J, with 14 bases between the two ends. CDR3 nucleotides: TGTGCCAGCAGCTTGGCCGGAGGGGCAGGGCAGCCCCAGCATTTT. Residues: CASSLAGGAGQPQHF.

V gene TRBV14 combines with J gene TRBJ2-7, with 9 bases aligning to TRBD1. The V and J ends lost 7 bases and 0 bases, in that order; junction bases with no gene match: 7. In germline, CDR1 is SGHDN, CDR2 FVKESK. The CDR3 length is 15 residues. The DNA for the CDR3 is TGTGCCAGCACCCGATCGGGACAGGGCTCCTACGAGCAGTACTTC. Residues: CASTRSGQGSYEQYF.

The chain uses TRBV9 and TRBJ1-2, with D uncertain. This CDR3 spans 14 amino acids. Germline V gene sequence: CDR1 SGDLS, CDR2 YYNGEE. V lost 2 bases, J lost 3 bases, and 11 bases lay in between. The CDR3 region is CASSVGPQDYGYTF. DNA for the CDR3: TGTGCCAGCAGCGTTGGGCCTCAGGACTATGGCTACACCTTC.

The chain carries TRBV6-4 and TRBJ2-1; 15 bases are a match to TRBD2. V was clipped by 8 bases and J by 9 bases; unmatched bases: 2. Germline V CDR1 and CDR2: MRHNA, SNTAGT. The CDR3 is 13 residues long. The CDR3 reads CASSGLAGGEQFF. CDR3 in DNA: TGTGCCAGCTCGGGACTAGCGGGAGGTGAGCAGTTCTTC.

This chain uses TRBV5-1 with TRBJ2-1, with D possibly TRBD2 on 5 matching bases. The CDR3 runs to 13 residues. V lost 5 bases and J lost 8, with 14 bases in between. Germline lookup yields CDR1 SGHRS and CDR2 YFSETQ. The DNA of the CDR3 is TGCGCCAGCAGTCGCCTACACGGGGATGAGCAGTTCTTC. This translates into CASSRLHGDEQFF.

This clone appeared a single time. The V call is TRBV7-9, the J call TRBJ2-7, with 8 nucleotides matching TRBD1. CDR3 length: 16 amino acids. The trim removed 4 bases at V and 3 bases at J, leaving 11 bases unmatched. Germline values: CDR1 SEHNR, CDR2 FQNEAQ (reference sequence). CDR3 amino acids: CASSSNRGINVYEQYF. The CDR3 DNA follows: TGTGCCAGCAGCTCTAACAGGGGGATAAATGTCTACGAGCAGTACTTC.

The genes are TRBV4-1 and TRBJ2-7; 9 nucleotides agree with TRBD1. The CDR3 consists of 14 residues. Germline values: CDR1 MGHRA, CDR2 YSYEKL. V lost 2 bases to trimming and J lost 7 bases; unmatched junction nucleotides: 6. The CDR3 here is CASSQNRGRDEQYF. CDR3 sequence (DNA): TGCGCCAGCAGCCAAAACAGGGGGCGGGATGAGCAGTACTTC.

CDR3 loop: CAWSEGLGSPLHF. The CDR3 DNA sequence: TGTGCCTGGAGCGAGGGTCTGGGTTCACCCCTCCACTTT. The V gene is TRBV30, the J gene TRBJ1-6; no firm D call. Germline CDR1 reads GTSNPN; CDR2 reads SVGIG (reference sequence). Trimming left V 3 bases short and J 9 bases short, with 12 bases between. The CDR3 is 13 residues long.

This clone has only one observation. As the CDR3 is not closed by the conserved phenylalanine or tryptophan, this likely results from a read error. V is TRBV5-1 and J is TRBJ1-5, with TRBD1 identical over 7 bases. The CDR3 runs 15 residues. J gave up 1 base and V 4 bases, and 5 bases lay outside the gene matches. CDR1 SGHRS and CDR2 YFSETQ come from the germline V gene. The CDR3 here is CASSRDSGSNQPQHL. The CDR3 coding sequence is TGCGCCAGCAGCCGGGACAGTGGAAGCAATCAGCCCCAGCATCTT.

The V and J genes are TRBV6-6 and TRBJ1-5, with D perhaps matching TRBD1 (6 bases). V lost 5 bases and J 6 bases, leaving 14 bases between the germline ends. Germline lookup yields CDR1 MNHNY and CDR2 SVGAGI (reference sequence). The CDR3 length is 14 residues. CDR3 sequence reads: CASSPRTVGQPQHF. The CDR3 DNA follows: TGTGCCAGCAGTCCCCGGACAGTAGGTCAGCCCCAGCATTTT.

In this sample, this clone turned up a few times. CDR3 sequence (DNA): TGTGCCAGCAGCCTCGGACAGGGGAACAATGAGCAGTTCTTC. The encoded protein is CASSLGQGNNEQFF. The chain links TRBV7-3 to TRBJ2-1; 9 nucleotides match TRBD1. V lost 5 bases, J lost 5 bases, and 4 bases stayed unmatched. CDR3 length: 14 amino acids. Germline loops: CDR1 SGHTA, CDR2 FQGTGA.

This clone has a single count. The genes are TRBV5-1 and TRBJ2-5, with 9 bases identical to TRBD2. The end of the DNA is better explained by TRBJ2-7, so the J call may be wrong. Germline V gene data show CDR1 as SGHRS and CDR2 as YFSETQ. The CDR3 loop spans 16 amino acids. The CDR3 DNA is TGCGCCAGCAGCTTGGACGGCGGGGGGGCCGCCTACGAGCAGTACTTC. It codes for CASSLDGGGAAYEQYF.

V gene TRBV27 combines with J gene TRBJ2-7; 10 nucleotides match TRBD2. V lost 10 bases, J lost 4 bases, and 13 bases stayed unmatched. The germline V gene encodes CDR1 MNHEY and CDR2 SMNVEV (reference sequence). This CDR3 region has 15 residues. CDR3 region: CATRSRAGGPYEQYF. CDR3 sequence (DNA): TGTGCCACCAGGAGCCGAGCGGGAGGGCCTTACGAGCAGTACTTC.

Remarks on this clone: Other DNA sequences in this specimen translate into the identical CDR3. The rearrangement links TRBV15 to TRBJ2-5; no reliable D call. The V gene lost 0 bases and the J gene lost 5 bases, with 7 bases spanning the gap. The CDR3 totals 13 residues. In germline, CDR1 is LNHNV, CDR2 YYDKDF (reference sequence). CDR3 in DNA: TGTGCCACCAGCAGAGATTCACGGGAGACCCAGTACTTC. Protein sequence: CATSRDSRETQYF.

This chain links TRBV19 with TRBJ1-1, with D possibly being TRBD1 (5 bases). Per the germline V gene, CDR1 is LNHDA and CDR2 is SQIVND (reference sequence). The CDR3 consists of 14 residues. Trimming left V 2 bases short and J 1 base short, with 8 bases between. Here the CDR3 reads CASSIRGGNTEAFF. The CDR3 bases are TGTGCCAGTAGTATAAGGGGCGGGAACACTGAAGCTTTCTTT.

This clone was counted a few times. The chain links TRBV11-2 to TRBJ1-2; perhaps TRBD1 as D (5 bases). The CDR3 is made up of 13 amino acids. The germline CDR1 and CDR2 sequences are SGHAT and FQNNGV. Between the trimmed V and J ends, which lost 3 bases and 8 bases, there was a span of 13 bases. Written as DNA, the CDR3 is TGTGCCAGCAGCTTTAGTAGGGGTGGGGGCTACACCTTC. Protein product: CASSFSRGGGYTF.

There are a few counts of this clone. This rearrangement joins TRBV4-3 to TRBJ2-5, with D possibly matching TRBD2 (6 bases). This CDR3 has 13 residues. The germline V gene has CDR1 LGHNA and CDR2 YSLEER. V dropped 0 bases and J dropped 10 bases, with 12 bases sitting between them. CDR3 amino acids: CASSQDAGSFQYF. CDR3 DNA sequence: TGCGCCAGCAGCCAAGATGCGGGGTCTTTCCAGTACTTC.

The gene calls are TRBV7-6 and TRBJ2-5; 11 bases match TRBD2. Germline loops: CDR1 SGHVS, CDR2 FNYEAQ. CDR3 size: 15 residues. J gave up 2 bases and V 2 bases, and 1 base lay outside the gene matches. CDR3 loop: CASSLRLAGQETQYF. The CDR3 DNA is TGTGCCAGCAGCTTACGACTAGCGGGGCAAGAGACCCAGTACTTC.